These 15 T cell receptor beta chains were all obtained from the same sample, sequenced in a study of blood T cell repertoires in COVID-19. Assay used: immunoSEQ multiplex PCR; TCRdb lists only in-frame clones, some missing. The data hold approximately 180,000 clones, with about 85% observed a single time. The specimen sequenced was peripheral blood. The receptors originated from a man in his fifties or sixties with active or convalescent COVID-19.

The V call is TRBV5-1, the J call TRBJ2-3; 11 positions match TRBD2. CDR3 length: 17 amino acids. Germline-derived CDR1 and CDR2 are SGHRS and YFSETQ. J was trimmed by 2 bases and V by 0 bases; bases with no gene match: 5. The CDR3 is CASSLDMTSGVTDTQYF. CDR3 bases: TGCGCCAGCAGCTTGGACATGACTAGCGGGGTCACAGATACGCAGTATTTT.

This clone was observed once. The CDR3, as DNA: TGTGCCAGTAATCAATGGTCGGGTAGTACCGCAGATACGCAGTATTTT. Translating gives CASNQWSGSTADTQYF. V is TRBV19 and J is TRBJ2-3; no reliable D call. V lost 7 bases, J lost 4 bases, and 21 bases lay in between. There are 16 residues in the CDR3. Germline V gene lookup returns CDR1 LNHDA and CDR2 SQIVND (reference sequence).

CDR3 in amino acids: CASSLELGLFGNTIYF. DNA of the CDR3: TGTGCCAGCAGCTTGGAATTGGGCCTTTTTGGAAACACCATATATTTT. The chain has TRBV5-6 and TRBJ1-3; D uncertain. Germline CDR1 is SGHDT and CDR2 is YYEEEE. The V and J ends lost 0 bases and 3 bases respectively, with 13 bases between them. CDR3 length: 16 amino acids.

The genes are TRBV5-1 and TRBJ1-1, with D possibly matching TRBD1 (6 bases). CDR3 length equals 14 residues. Germline V CDR1 and CDR2: SGHRS, YFSETQ. With 5 bases removed from V and 4 bases from J, the gap between germline ends came to 15 bases. Here the CDR3 DNA reads TGCGCCAGCAGTCAACAGGGAGAGGGCACTGAAGCTTTCTTT. Translating it yields CASSQQGEGTEAFF.

The gene calls are TRBV10-3 and TRBJ1-6; D unclear. Trimming left V 10 bases short and J 4 bases short, with 14 bases between. This CDR3 is 14 amino acids long. Per the germline V gene, CDR1 is ENHRY and CDR2 is SYGVKD. The CDR3 nucleotides read TGTGCCACTAAACTAGAAGGATATAATTCACCCCTCCACTTT. Translating gives CATKLEGYNSPLHF.

V is TRBV18 and J is TRBJ2-2; 10 bases match TRBD1. Germline lookup yields CDR1 KGHSH and CDR2 LQKENI. With V trimmed by 3 bases and J by 7 bases, 11 bases remained unmatched. This CDR3 spans 17 amino acids. The CDR3 loop reads CASSPYRDRGTVGELFF. The CDR3 region has the DNA TGTGCCAGCTCACCCTACAGGGACAGGGGAACAGTCGGGGAGCTGTTTTTT.

The V gene is TRBV7-9, the J gene TRBJ2-3; D gene ambiguous. In germline, CDR1 is SEHNR, CDR2 FQNEAQ (reference sequence). The CDR3 spans 16 residues. V was trimmed by 1 base and J by 6 bases, leaving 17 bases between them. The CDR3 DNA reads as TGTGCCAGCAGCTTAGGGATGACACCCTCCAGGGATACGCAGTATTTT. This gives the protein CASSLGMTPSRDTQYF. The full variable domain, with the rest looked up from reference TRBV7-9 and TRBJ2-3, is DTGVSQNPRHKITKRGQNVTFRCDPISEHNRLYWYRQTLGQGPEFLTYFQNEAQLEKSRLLSDRFSAERPKGSFSTLEIQRTEQGDSAMYLCASSLGMTPSRDTQYFGPGTRLTVL.

This clone was observed once. This chain uses TRBV29-1 with TRBJ2-5; possibly TRBD1 for D (6 bases). The V gene lost 5 bases and the J gene lost 3 bases, with 10 bases spanning the gap. CDR3 length equals 12 residues. Per the germline V gene, CDR1 is SQVTM and CDR2 is ANQGSEA. The CDR3 DNA is TGCAGCGTTATCAGGGGCGAAGAGACCCAGTACTTC. Its protein is CSVIRGEETQYF.

This clone was recorded only once. The chain has TRBV6-6 and TRBJ1-5, with 10 positions matching TRBD1. The length of the CDR3 is 16 residues. Germline CDR1 reads MNHNY; CDR2 reads SVGAGI (reference sequence). V was clipped by 6 bases and J by 2 bases; unmatched bases: 7. The CDR3 here is CASSSGQGLGNQPQHF. DNA for the CDR3: TGTGCCAGCAGCTCGGGACAGGGGCTGGGCAATCAGCCCCAGCATTTT.

This clone was seen a few times. The V and J genes are TRBV6-5 and TRBJ2-3; 9 positions match TRBD1. The CDR3 runs 16 residues. V trimming: 4 bases; J trimming: 5 bases; junction bases outside the gene matches: 10. CDR1 MNHEY and CDR2 SVGAGI come from the germline V gene. The CDR3 bases are TGTGCCAGCAGTTCTGTGGGACAGGGTATCGAAGATACGCAGTATTTT. Amino acid sequence: CASSSVGQGIEDTQYF.

The chain uses TRBV3-1 (or the pseudogene TRBV3-2) and TRBJ2-4, with 7 bases fitting TRBD2. This CDR3 is 16 amino acids long. With V trimmed by 0 bases and J by 2 bases, 4 bases remained unmatched. Germline assignment: CDR1 LGHDT and CDR2 YNNKEL (reference sequence). For the CDR3, the DNA is TGTGCCAGCAGCCAAGAGGGGGGGGGAACCAAAAACATTCAGTACTTC. It is translated as CASSQEGGGTKNIQYF.

The chain is built from TRBV5-4 and TRBJ2-1, with D possibly TRBD1 on 6 matching bases. The CDR3 sequence is 14 residues long. CDR1 and CDR2 (germline): SGHNT, YYREEE (reference sequence). Trimming left V 7 bases short and J 0 bases short, with 11 bases between. In DNA form, the CDR3 reads TGTGCCAGCCTCAACAGGGCCTCCTACAATGAGCAGTTCTTC. Protein product: CASLNRASYNEQFF. The whole variable domain, remainder taken from reference TRBV5-4 and TRBJ2-1, is ETGVTQSPTHLIKTRGQQVTLRCSSQSGHNTVSWYQQALGQGPQFIFQYYREEENGRGNFPPRFSGLQFPNYSSELNVNALELDDSALYLCASLNRASYNEQFFGPGTRLTVL.

The V and J genes are TRBV4-1 and TRBJ1-2, with a tentative D call TRBD1 (6 bases). There are 15 residues in the CDR3. Germline assignment: CDR1 MGHRA and CDR2 YSYEKL. V lost 0 bases to trimming and J lost 7 bases, with 15 bases between them. CDR3: CASSQDQGPMGGYTF. The CDR3 DNA sequence: TGCGCCAGCAGCCAAGATCAGGGGCCGATGGGTGGCTACACCTTC.

This sequence joins TRBV9 and TRBJ1-1; TRBD1 matches at 7 bases. The V segment lost 3 bases and the J segment 3 bases; nucleotides outside the gene matches: 2. Germline V gene lookup returns CDR1 SGDLS and CDR2 YYNGEE. This CDR3 region has 13 residues. DNA of the CDR3: TGTGCCAGCAGCGGCCAGGGGGACACTGAAGCTTTCTTT. Its protein product is CASSGQGDTEAFF.

This chain joins TRBV12-2 and TRBJ1-5; the listed D gene, TRBD1, was not tested against the DNA. TRBV12-2 is noted as a pseudogene. There are 20 residues in the CDR3. The CDR3 DNA is TGTGCAAGTCGCTTAGGTTATAGGAACAGGGGGTACGATCGCAATCAGCCCCAGCATTTT. Protein product: CASRLGYRNRGYDRNQPQHF.